Listed below are T cell receptor beta chains from one sample, sequenced in a study of radiotherapy plus CTLA-4 blockade in lung cancer. The method was immunoSEQ multiplex PCR; TCRdb's version includes in-frame clones alone and lacks a portion of them. Among roughly 68,000 clones listed, roughly 80% were seen once. This specimen was peripheral blood, taken from a patient treated with radiotherapy plus ipilimumab. The receptors here all came from a human donor with non-small cell lung cancer who had a complete response to radiotherapy plus ipilimumab. Both conserved end residues are part of each CDR3. The D gene is left open where the match is weak. Part of the rows lack a size; the others show once, few, many or a class for expanded clones.

CDR3nt	CDR3aa	abundance	v_gene	j_gene	d_gene	len
TGCAGCGTTGTAGGACTTGGAGTGGCTAGAAACACTGAAGCTTTCTTT	CSVVGLGVARNTEAFF	NA	TRBV29-1	TRBJ1-1	NA	16
TGTGCCAGCAGTTTATCGAGAATCCTTACGGGCGAGCAGTTCTTC	CASSLSRILTGEQFF	NA	TRBV27	TRBJ2-1	NA	15
TGTGCCAGCGCGGGACATCACTCTGGGGCCAACGTCCTGACTTTC	CASAGHHSGANVLTF	NA	TRBV27	TRBJ2-6	NA	15
TGTGCCAGCAGCCTTGGTTGGAATGGCTACACCTTC	CASSLGWNGYTF	NA	TRBV7-2	TRBJ1-2	NA	12
TGTGCCAGCAGTCCGGATGGTCAGCCCCAGCATTTT	CASSPDGQPQHF	few	TRBV6-5	TRBJ1-5	NA	12
TGCGCCAGCAGCGTATTTTCCGGGACGGGGCTCAATGAAGCTTTCTTT	CASSVFSGTGLNEAFF	NA	TRBV5-1	TRBJ1-1	NA	16
TGTGCCAGCAGCTTAGCTGGGGTGAACACTGAAGCTTTCTTT	CASSLAGVNTEAFF	NA	TRBV13	TRBJ1-1	NA	14
TGTGCCACCAGCAGCTGGGGGAGTTCCGGGAGGCGTGGAAACACCATATATTTT	CATSSWGSSGRRGNTIYF	NA	TRBV15	TRBJ1-3	NA	18
TGTGCCTGGAGTGTACTGGGGACCGGGGAGCTGTTTTTT	CAWSVLGTGELFF	NA	TRBV30	TRBJ2-2	NA	13
TGTGCCAGTAGTAGGACAGGGGCGCTCGCAAGTAATCAGCCCCAGCATTTT	CASSRTGALASNQPQHF	NA	TRBV19	TRBJ1-5	TRBD1	17
TGTGCCAGCAGCTATAAGGGGTATAGCAATCAGCCCCAGCATTTT	CASSYKGYSNQPQHF	NA	TRBV5-6	TRBJ1-5	NA	15
TGTGCCAGCAGTTCATCAGGGAGAGGCTACACCTTC	CASSSSGRGYTF	NA	TRBV6-5	TRBJ1-2	NA	12
TGCGCCAGCAGCCAAGAAATAGCGGGAGTCGGCAATGAGCAGTTCTTC	CASSQEIAGVGNEQFF	NA	TRBV4-1	TRBJ2-1	TRBD2	16
TGTGCCAGCGGCAGGTTTACCGGGGAGCTGTTTTTT	CASGRFTGELFF	NA	TRBV6-5	TRBJ2-2	NA	12
TGCGCCAGCAGCCATACCCCGGGACAGGGGGCGACCTACAATGAGCAGTTCTTC	CASSHTPGQGATYNEQFF	NA	TRBV4-1	TRBJ2-1	TRBD1	18
TGTGCCAGCAGCCCACCGGGTAGATTGAACACTGAAGCTTTCTTT	CASSPPGRLNTEAFF	NA	TRBV25-1	TRBJ1-1	NA	15
TGTGCCAGCAGTTCCGACAGGGGGCTTGGAAACACCATATATTTT	CASSSDRGLGNTIYF	NA	TRBV6-5	TRBJ1-3	TRBD1	15
TGTGCCAGCAGCCACAACTATGGCTACACCTTC	CASSHNYGYTF	few	TRBV14	TRBJ1-2	NA	11
TGTGCCAGCAGCCGCCGATCGAATGACAGGCGCGGGGAGCAGTACTTC	CASSRRSNDRRGEQYF	NA	TRBV11-2	TRBJ2-7	NA	16
TGTGCCAGCAGCCTGGGGGCCGCAGATACGCAGTATTTT	CASSLGAADTQYF	NA	TRBV6-4	TRBJ2-3	NA	13
TGTGCCAGCAGCCACCGGGACAGGGCGTCACCCCTCCACTTT	CASSHRDRASPLHF	NA	TRBV7-9	TRBJ1-6	TRBD1	14
TGTGCCAGCAGATCTCCGGGGCCCTACGAGCAGTACTTC	CASRSPGPYEQYF	NA	TRBV6-5	TRBJ2-7	NA	13
TGTGCCAGCAGCACCCCCCGGGCAGGGTTCCACGAGCAGTACTTC	CASSTPRAGFHEQYF	NA	TRBV7-9	TRBJ2-7	NA	15
TGTGCCAGCAGTGACTGGGCTGAAGCTTTCTTT	CASSDWAEAFF	NA	TRBV25-1	TRBJ1-1	NA	11
TGTGCCAGCAGCTTCGGGACTAGCAAATTCCCCGGGGAGCTGTTTTTT	CASSFGTSKFPGELFF	many	TRBV7-8	TRBJ2-2	TRBD2	16
TGTGCCAGCTCACCACCGGTGCTCCGGGGCGAGCAGTTCTTC	CASSPPVLRGEQFF	NA	TRBV18	TRBJ2-1	NA	14
TGTGCCATCCAGATAGCAGAGAATGAGCAGTTCTTC	CAIQIAENEQFF	NA	TRBV10-3	TRBJ2-1	NA	12
TGTGCCAGCAGCTTATGGAGTGTCTCTGGAAACACCATATATTTT	CASSLWSVSGNTIYF	NA	TRBV11-3	TRBJ1-3	NA	15
TGTGCCTGGGGCAGTAAAGAGACCCAGTACTTC	CAWGSKETQYF	NA	TRBV30	TRBJ2-5	NA	11
TGTGCCAGCAGCGACCCAGGGGTGGGAAATACGCAGTATTTT	CASSDPGVGNTQYF	NA	TRBV6-5	TRBJ2-3	NA	14
TGTGCCAGCAGTGGGCCGCGGGACGACGGAGATGAAAAACTGTTTTTT	CASSGPRDDGDEKLFF	NA	TRBV6-1	TRBJ1-4	NA	16
TGCGCCAGCAGCTTGGGACAGGGTAGGACAGATACGCAGTATTTT	CASSLGQGRTDTQYF	NA	TRBV5-1	TRBJ2-3	TRBD1	15
TGTGCCAGCAGTCGTGGGGGGCTTGGCTACACCTTC	CASSRGGLGYTF	NA	TRBV7-2	TRBJ1-2	NA	12
TGTGCCAGCAGCTTAACAGGGGCGGACACTGAAGCTTTCTTT	CASSLTGADTEAFF	NA	TRBV5-6	TRBJ1-1	TRBD1	14
TGTGCCAGCAGGCCCCAGCTTCCCAACTATGGCTACACCTTC	CASRPQLPNYGYTF	NA	TRBV6-1	TRBJ1-2	NA	14
TGTGCCAGCAGCTTCAGGGGTTATCAGCCCCAGCATTTT	CASSFRGYQPQHF	NA	TRBV5-6	TRBJ1-5	NA	13
TGTGCAAGTCGGAGGGACATTGCCTACGAGCAGTACTTC	CASRRDIAYEQYF	NA	TRBV12-2	TRBJ2-7	NA	13
TGTGCCAGCAGTGAATGGGCCGGACAGGGGGTTGATACGCAGTATTTT	CASSEWAGQGVDTQYF	NA	TRBV25-1	TRBJ2-3	TRBD1	16
TGTGCCAGCACCATGGTTGGGGCCAACGTCCTGACTTTC	CASTMVGANVLTF	few	TRBV7-2	TRBJ2-6	NA	13
TGCAGCGTTGAGAAAGGCAACACTGAAGCTTTCTTT	CSVEKGNTEAFF	NA	TRBV29-1	TRBJ1-1	NA	12
TGTGCCAGCAGAAATAGCGGGGGGGCAAATGAGCAGTTCTTC	CASRNSGGANEQFF	NA	TRBV6-5	TRBJ2-1	TRBD2	14
TGTGCCAGCAGGCGTGGGGGCACTGAAGCTTTCTTT	CASRRGGTEAFF	once	TRBV27	TRBJ1-1	NA	12
TGTGCCAGCACCCCCCCCGGGACAGACGGCAATGAGCAGTTCTTC	CASTPPGTDGNEQFF	NA	TRBV7-2	TRBJ2-1	TRBD1	15
TGCGCCAGCAGCCCACCCCGGGACCCTGAAAAACTGTTTTTT	CASSPPRDPEKLFF	few	TRBV5-1	TRBJ1-4	NA	14
TGTGCCAGTAGTATGGACGGAGTTCAGCCCCAGCATTTT	CASSMDGVQPQHF	few	TRBV19	TRBJ1-5	NA	13
TGTGCCAGCAGCTTAAGTCCGGGTAATGAAAAACTGTTTTTT	CASSLSPGNEKLFF	NA	TRBV11-2	TRBJ1-4	NA	14
TGTGCCAGCAGTCAGGGGGGACAGGAACGAAACCAGTTCTTC	CASSQGGQERNQFF	NA	TRBV7-2	TRBJ2-1	TRBD1	14
TGCAGCGCCGCAATCTCCTACGAGCAGTACTTC	CSAAISYEQYF	NA	TRBV29-1	TRBJ2-7	NA	11
TGTGCTAGTGGTTCCCCAAACAGGGGATCCTATGGCTACACCTTC	CASGSPNRGSYGYTF	NA	TRBV12-5	TRBJ1-2	TRBD1	15